Listed below are T cell receptor beta chains from one sample, sequenced in a study of cytomegalovirus exposure and HLA in healthy donors. TCRdb's table, derived via immunoSEQ multiplex PCR, lists solely in-frame clones and lacks some. Of almost 75,000 clones listed, 70% to 90% are singletons. The sample was PBMCs. The source is a man aged 25 to 40 in good health and CMV-seronegative. Both conserved end residues are part of each CDR3. The D gene is left open where the match is weak. Rows give clone size only sometimes, using once, few, many, or a class for an expanded clone.

>-|TRBJ2-3|TRBV30|-
CAWIPRGGGDTQYF
TGTGCCTGGATTCCCCGAGGGGGGGGAGATACGCAGTATTTT
>-|TRBJ1-1|TRBV27|TRBD1
CASSLDRMNTEAFF
TGTGCCAGCAGTTTGGACAGGATGAACACTGAAGCTTTCTTT
>-|TRBJ2-5|TRBV27|-
CASSLMPSSETQYF
TGTGCCAGCAGTTTAATGCCTAGTTCAGAGACCCAGTACTTC
>-|TRBJ2-7|TRBV2|TRBD2
CASRGLAGGSSYEQYF
TGTGCCAGCAGAGGACTAGCGGGGGGAAGCTCCTACGAGCAGTACTTC
>-|TRBJ2-3|TRBV6-1|-
CASRQESYTDTQYF
TGTGCCAGCAGGCAGGAATCCTACACAGATACGCAGTATTTT
>once|TRBJ2-5|TRBV27|-
CASSLRSGSGLETQYF
TGTGCCAGCAGTTTAAGGTCTGGTAGCGGACTTGAGACCCAGTACTTC
>once|TRBJ2-3|TRBV2|TRBD2
CASSPRGGVLADTQYF
TGTGCCAGCTCGCCCCGGGGGGGGGTATTAGCAGATACGCAGTATTTT
>once|TRBJ1-3|TRBV18|TRBD1
CASSPTGAPGNTIYF
TGTGCCAGCTCACCCACAGGGGCCCCTGGAAACACCATATATTTT
>-|TRBJ1-5|TRBV4-1|-
CASSPPLRGYQPQHF
TGCGCCAGCAGCCCCCCACTTCGGGGGTACCAGCCCCAGCATTTT
>-|TRBJ1-4|TRBV7-9|-
CASSFEAGGKLFF
TGTGCCAGCAGCTTTGAGGCGGGGGGAAAACTGTTTTTT
>-|TRBJ1-2|TRBV13|-
CASSLILRHISYTF
TGTGCCAGCAGCTTAATATTGAGACATATAAGCTACACCTTC
>-|TRBJ1-5|TRBV6-5|TRBD1
CASSPIGGASQPQHF
TGTGCCAGCAGTCCTATAGGGGGCGCGTCTCAGCCCCAGCATTTT